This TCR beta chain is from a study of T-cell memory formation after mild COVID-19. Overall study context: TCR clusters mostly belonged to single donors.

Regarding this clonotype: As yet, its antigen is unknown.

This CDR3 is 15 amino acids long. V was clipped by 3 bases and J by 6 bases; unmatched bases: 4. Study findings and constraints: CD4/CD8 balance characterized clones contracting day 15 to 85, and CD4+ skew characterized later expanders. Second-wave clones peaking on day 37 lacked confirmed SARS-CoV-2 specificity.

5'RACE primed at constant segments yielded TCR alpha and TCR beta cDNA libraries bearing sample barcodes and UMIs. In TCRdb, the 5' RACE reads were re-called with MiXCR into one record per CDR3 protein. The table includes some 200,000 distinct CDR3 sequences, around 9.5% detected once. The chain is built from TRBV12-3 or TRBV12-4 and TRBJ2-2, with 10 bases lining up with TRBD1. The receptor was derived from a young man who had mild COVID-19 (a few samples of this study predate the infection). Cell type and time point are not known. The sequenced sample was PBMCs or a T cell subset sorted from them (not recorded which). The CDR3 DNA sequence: TGTGCCAGCAGTTTTCACGGACAGGGGGCCGGGGAGCTGTTTTTT. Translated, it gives CASSFHGQGAGELFF.